These 3 T cell receptor beta chains were all obtained from the same sample, sequenced in a study of memory CD4+ T cells and cytomegalovirus serostatus (dated by TCRdb to the late 2010s). Single viable CD3+CD4+CD8-CD45RO+ cells were sorted as memory CD4+ T cells on a FACSAria II. Library preparation used the immunoSEQ multiplex PCR assay. The source is immuneACCESS, and TCRdb retained only in-frame sequences with V and J called. Part of the clones is not carried over; for the studies checked, unresolved V genes explain less than half of this, and the remainder is unexplained. This sample gives 56,000 or so clones in total; around 80% of them show up just once. The ten largest clones capture 0.5% to 0.6% of the sample. The specimen sequenced was memory CD4+ T cells from blood. All receptors derive from an adult in good health and CMV-seronegative. Some clones in this sample may be carry-over from other donors' samples.

The chain couples TRBV5-6 to TRBJ2-2; no firm D call. Germline V gene lookup returns CDR1 SGHDT and CDR2 YYEEEE. CDR3 length: 16 amino acids. V lost 0 bases to trimming and J lost 6 bases, with 15 bases between them. The CDR3 DNA reads TGTGCCAGCAGCTTGGTTAGTGCTCTCGGTTCCGGGGAGCTGTTTTTT. This encodes CASSLVSALGSGELFF.

Comment on this clone: This specimen includes other DNA sequences encoding the same CDR3. The chain recombines TRBV28 with TRBJ2-1, with a weak D call TRBD1 (5 bases). The CDR3 is made up of 13 amino acids. Germline V CDR1 and CDR2: MDHEN, SYDVKM. The V and J ends lost 2 bases and 3 bases respectively, with 5 bases between them. CDR3 bases: TGTGCCAGCAGTTTAGACAGCTACAATGAGCAGTTCTTC. This encodes CASSLDSYNEQFF.

The CDR3 bases are TGCGCCAGCAGCCAAGTAAGCGAAAAACTGTTTTTT. Translating it yields CASSQVSEKLFF. The chain combines TRBV4-1 with TRBJ1-4; D gene unclear. Germline V gives CDR1 MGHRA, CDR2 YSYEKL. The CDR3 is 12 amino acids. With 1 base removed from V and 8 bases from J, the gap between germline ends came to 5 bases.